The 27 T cell receptor beta chains presented below share a single source sample, sequenced in a study of response to subunit inactivated influenza vaccine. Each CDR3 protein is one row after TCRdb ran MiXCR on the RT-PCR reads. The profile covers 500,000 to 600,000 distinct CDR3 sequences, with around 11% appearing a single time and roughly 9.6% taken by the ten largest. These same data were also listed under a study on T cells expressing NK-cell markers. In that study: UMI-tagged 5'RACE template switching yielded the TCR beta cDNA.

The sequenced sample was PBMCs from blood, obtained on the day of vaccination. These TCRs come from a man between 50 and 59 years old who received an inactivated influenza vaccine.

The J gene is TRBJ2-1, the V gene TRBV4-1; D unclear. Per germline, CDR1 MGHRA and CDR2 YSYEKL. The CDR3 is 14 residues long. Trimming stripped 0 bases from V and 4 bases from J, with 7 bases between. Here the CDR3 reads CASSQDRTYNEQFF. The CDR3 bases are TGCGCCAGCAGCCAAGACAGAACATACAATGAGCAGTTCTTC.

This clonotype appeared a few times. The chain combines TRBV4-1 with TRBJ2-3, with a weak D call TRBD2 (6 bases). Per the germline V gene, CDR1 is MGHRA and CDR2 is YSYEKL. The CDR3 loop spans 15 amino acids. V was trimmed by 1 base and J by 4 bases, leaving 12 bases between them. CDR3 protein: CASSQVRLVADTQYF. The CDR3 DNA sequence: TGCGCCAGCAGCCAAGTGAGACTAGTCGCAGATACGCAGTATTTT.

In its sample, this clonotype was seen a few times. The genes are TRBV5-1 and TRBJ2-1; D is unclear. The V gene lost 3 bases and the J gene lost 5 bases, with 12 bases spanning the gap. Germline CDR1 reads SGHRS; CDR2 reads YFSETQ. The CDR3 loop spans 14 amino acids. In DNA form, the CDR3 reads TGCGCCAGCAGCTCTGGAGTCCGAGACAATGAGCAGTTCTTC. It yields the protein CASSSGVRDNEQFF. The full variable domain, rest sourced from reference TRBV5-1 and TRBJ2-1, is KAGVTQTPRYLIKTRGQQVTLSCSPISGHRSVSWYQQTPGQGLQFLFEYFSETQRNKGNFPGRFSGRQFSNSRSEMNVSTLELGDSALYLCASSSGVRDNEQFFGPGTRLTVL.

The genes are TRBV19 and TRBJ1-1, with D tentatively TRBD1 (6 bases). The CDR3 is 14 residues long. V gave up 3 bases and J gave up 4 bases, with 12 bases separating them. CDR1 LNHDA and CDR2 SQIVND come from the germline V gene (reference sequence). The CDR3 bases are TGTGCCAGTAGTATCCGTGAGGGGGGCACTGAAGCTTTCTTT. This sequence encodes CASSIREGGTEAFF.

The genes are TRBV18 and TRBJ2-5, with D possibly TRBD2 on 5 matching bases. V shed 3 bases and J shed 7 bases, with 15 bases lying between them. Germline lookup yields CDR1 KGHSH and CDR2 LQKENI. CDR3 length equals 14 residues. CDR3 sequence reads: CASSPPAQSGTQYF. CDR3 sequence (DNA): TGTGCCAGCTCACCGCCAGCCCAGAGCGGGACCCAGTACTTC.

This clonotype was counted only a few times. This chain links TRBV4-1 with TRBJ2-1, with TRBD2 matching over 8 bases. Trimming at V came to 1 base and at J to 8 bases, leaving 7 bases not matched to a gene. The CDR3 loop spans 15 amino acids. CDR1 is MGHRA and CDR2 is YSYEKL in the germline V gene. CDR3 nucleotide sequence: TGCGCCAGCAGCCAAGCGGGGGGGGGTTTTCATGAGCAGTTCTTC. Protein sequence: CASSQAGGGFHEQFF.

A few counts support this clonotype. The chain combines TRBV20-1 with TRBJ2-5, with D possibly matching TRBD2 (6 bases). V shed 4 bases and J shed 6 bases, with 21 bases lying between them. The CDR3 contains 15 residues. CDR1 and CDR2 from the germline V gene are DFQATT and SNEGSKA (reference sequence). The CDR3 DNA reads TGCAGTGCTAAGGACTTGGGCGGGACCATAAAGACCCAGTACTTC. This codes for CSAKDLGGTIKTQYF.

This clonotype was recorded only once. A much larger clone differs by one base, so this may be a read error. The chain has TRBV20-1 and TRBJ2-1, with D perhaps TRBD2 (5 bases). Trimming stripped 3 bases from V and 8 bases from J, with 17 bases between. This CDR3 comprises 14 residues. Germline V gene sequence: CDR1 DFQATT, CDR2 SNEGSKA (reference sequence). CDR3 sequence (DNA): TGCAGTGCTAGCCGGAGGACCCACCTCGATGAGCAGTTCTTC. Amino acid sequence: CSASRRTHLDEQFF.

This clonotype was seen ten or more times. The chain recombines TRBV12-3 or TRBV12-4 with TRBJ2-2; D gene unclear. The CDR3 loop spans 13 amino acids. V dropped 3 bases and J dropped 5 bases, with 7 bases sitting between them. Written as DNA, the CDR3 is TGTGCCAGCAGTTTGCGAGGAACCGGGGAGCTGTTTTTT. Translated: CASSLRGTGELFF.

The chain links TRBV7-2 to TRBJ1-1; TRBD1 is a possible D gene (5 bases). Germline V CDR1 and CDR2: SGHTA, FQGNSA. The CDR3 runs 14 residues. The V end lost 5 bases, the J end lost 1 base, and 11 bases lay between the germline ends. DNA for the CDR3: TGTGCCAGCAGCCAGGGACCGGCGAACACTGAAGCTTTCTTT. This sequence encodes CASSQGPANTEAFF.

This clonotype was counted a few times. The rearrangement joins TRBV6-2 or TRBV6-3 to TRBJ2-7; D could derive from TRBD1 or TRBD2 (5 bases each). The CDR3 is 19 amino acids. Looked up from germline, CDR1 is MNHEY and CDR2 is SVGEGT. The V end lost 6 bases, the J end lost 6 bases, and 33 bases lay between the germline ends. CDR3 sequence: CASSNGVGRDTSPFGEQYF. The DNA for the CDR3 is TGTGCCAGCAGCAACGGGGTGGGGCGAGACACCAGCCCCTTTGGCGAGCAGTACTTC.

The chain combines TRBV18 with TRBJ2-3; D ambiguous. The germline V gene encodes CDR1 KGHSH and CDR2 LQKENI. This CDR3 is 13 amino acids long. Trimming removed 1 base from V and 4 bases from J, with 6 bases in between. The CDR3 reads CASSPREADTQYF. CDR3 DNA: TGTGCCAGCTCACCACGAGAGGCAGATACGCAGTATTTT.

This clonotype was observed a handful of times. The rearrangement links TRBV28 to TRBJ2-3; D remains unclear. Per the germline V gene, CDR1 is MDHEN and CDR2 is SYDVKM. Trimming shortened V by 1 base and J by 4 bases, and 12 bases separated the two germline ends. This CDR3 region has 15 residues. The CDR3 region has the DNA TGTGCCAGCAGTTTATTGGATGAACGGCCAGATACGCAGTATTTT. Protein: CASSLLDERPDTQYF.

This clonotype was observed a few times. The rearrangement joins TRBV12-3 or TRBV12-4 to TRBJ2-2; TRBD2 is a possible D gene (7 bases). The V and J ends lost 6 bases and 5 bases respectively, with 13 bases between them. The CDR3 contains 14 residues. In DNA, the CDR3 is TGTGCCAGCAGAAAGGGGGAGGGGACCGGGGAGCTGTTTTTT. As protein: CASRKGEGTGELFF.

This clonotype showed up just a few times. This chain uses TRBV4-3 with TRBJ2-7; unclear D gene. Trimming shortened V by 1 base and J by 2 bases, and 9 bases separated the two germline ends. Germline V gives CDR1 LGHNA, CDR2 YSLEER. This CDR3 region has 14 residues. This CDR3 is CASSQAAFTYEQYF. The CDR3 DNA follows: TGCGCCAGCAGCCAAGCCGCGTTTACCTACGAGCAGTACTTC.

This clonotype was picked up a small number of times. The genes are TRBV7-2 and TRBJ1-5; the D is unclear. This CDR3 comprises 13 residues. V was pared by 1 base and J by 6 bases, with 7 bases between. The germline V gene encodes CDR1 SGHTA and CDR2 FQGNSA. The CDR3 is CASSLVGIQPQHF. The CDR3 nucleotides read TGTGCCAGCAGCTTAGTCGGGATTCAGCCCCAGCATTTT.

This clonotype was detected only a few times. This rearrangement joins TRBV3-1 to TRBJ2-7; no definite D call. The germline gives CDR1 LGHDT, CDR2 YNNKEL (reference sequence). Trimming shortened V by 1 base and J by 3 bases, and 10 bases separated the two germline ends. The CDR3 has 14 residues. Here the CDR3 DNA reads TGTGCCAGCAGCCAAGGAAACTACAGCTACGAGCAGTACTTC. Its translation is CASSQGNYSYEQYF.

This clonotype was observed a handful of times. The J gene is TRBJ2-3, the V gene TRBV5-6, with 12 bases identical to TRBD2. With V trimmed by 0 bases and J by 1 base, 3 bases remained unmatched. This CDR3 is 17 amino acids long. CDR1 is SGHDT, CDR2 YYEEEE, per germline. DNA of the CDR3: TGTGCCAGCAGCTTGGCGCTAGCGGGAGGGGGCACAGATACGCAGTATTTT. It codes for CASSLALAGGGTDTQYF.

At least ten counts were recorded for this clonotype. Mismatch with germline at one junction end may stem from a read error. This chain joins TRBV7-9 and TRBJ2-1; TRBD1 matches at 7 bases. This CDR3 is built from 16 residues. The germline CDR1 and CDR2 sequences are SEHNR and FQNEAQ (reference sequence). The CDR3, as DNA: TGTGCCAGCAGCGATTACCCGGGACAGTCCTTCAATGAGCAGTTCTTC. Its protein product is CASSDYPGQSFNEQFF.

The V call is TRBV7-9, the J call TRBJ2-3; the D gene is possibly TRBD2 (5 bases). The length of the CDR3 is 13 residues. Trimming removed 5 bases at V and 6 bases at J, with 12 bases between. Germline lookup yields CDR1 SEHNR and CDR2 FQNEAQ (reference sequence). For the CDR3, the DNA is TGTGCCAGCAGCCCATTTACGGGGGATACGCAGTATTTT. Amino acids: CASSPFTGDTQYF.

The chain carries TRBV20-1 and TRBJ2-3; D gene unclear. The CDR3 consists of 13 residues. Germline lookup yields CDR1 DFQATT and CDR2 SNEGSKA (reference sequence). The ends were cut back, 7 bases at V and 0 bases at J, with 11 bases in the middle. CDR3 sequence: CSVSVWSTDTQYF. The CDR3 nucleotides are TGCAGTGTTTCGGTATGGAGCACAGATACGCAGTATTTT.

There are a few counts of this clonotype. The chain uses TRBV7-9 and TRBJ2-2; D not certain. Germline loops: CDR1 SEHNR, CDR2 FQNEAQ (reference sequence). The CDR3 length is 12 residues. The CDR3, as DNA: TGTGCATCTACAGACTACACCGGGGAGCTGTTTTTT. Translated: CASTDYTGELFF.

In this sample, this clonotype turned up once. V is TRBV4-1 and J is TRBJ2-7; 7 nucleotides match TRBD1. The V and J ends lost 3 bases and 7 bases, in that order; junction bases with no gene match: 18. Germline CDR1 reads MGHRA; CDR2 reads YSYEKL. The CDR3 has 17 residues. CDR3 sequence reads: CASSHLEDRERWGEQYF. The DNA for the CDR3 is TGCGCCAGCAGCCACCTAGAAGACAGGGAGAGATGGGGTGAGCAGTACTTC.

This clonotype was found a few times. The chain is built from TRBV7-2 and TRBJ1-2; a possible D gene is TRBD1 (5 bases). In germline, CDR1 is SGHTA, CDR2 FQGNSA. V dropped 6 bases and J dropped 2 bases, with 16 bases sitting between them. The CDR3 totals 15 residues. CDR3 region: CASSQNRDANYGYTF. CDR3 in DNA: TGTGCCAGCAGTCAAAATCGGGACGCGAACTATGGCTACACCTTC.

This clonotype was observed a handful of times. The J gene is TRBJ1-1, the V gene TRBV12-3 or TRBV12-4; D not certain. Trimming left V 2 bases short and J 4 bases short, with 5 bases between. The CDR3 runs to 12 residues. The CDR3 loop is CASSLIVTEAFF. In nucleotides, the CDR3 is TGTGCCAGCAGTTTAATAGTCACTGAAGCTTTCTTT.

The J gene is TRBJ2-7, the V gene TRBV4-3; 11 bases agree with TRBD2. J gave up 4 bases and V 3 bases, and 5 bases lay outside the gene matches. Germline V gene lookup returns CDR1 LGHNA and CDR2 YSLEER. CDR3 length equals 15 residues. As DNA, the CDR3 is TGCGCCAGCAGCCACCGACTAGCGGGGCTGTACGAGCAGTACTTC. It is translated as CASSHRLAGLYEQYF.

The chain joins TRBV3-1 to TRBJ1-6, with D hard to call. Per the germline V gene, CDR1 is LGHDT and CDR2 is YNNKEL (reference sequence). CDR3 length: 14 amino acids. V lost 1 base, J lost 8 bases, and 9 bases lay in between. In DNA form, the CDR3 reads TGTGCCAGCAGCCAAGTGGCAGAGGATTCACCCCTCCACTTT. Protein product: CASSQVAEDSPLHF. The full variable domain, completed using reference TRBV3-1 and TRBJ1-6, is DTAVSQTPKYLVTQMGNDKSIKCEQNLGHDTMYWYKQDSKKFLKIMFSYNNKELIINETVPNRFSPKSPDKAHLNLHINSLELGDSAVYFCASSQVAEDSPLHFGNGTRLTVT.